This T cell receptor beta chain was captured by sequencing in a study of PD-L1 blockade in urothelial cancer. Study in general: Blood analysis was done at 3 weeks (second dose) and 6 weeks after treatment began. Blood yielded a median of around 150,000 T cells per sample.

Germline V gene data show CDR1 as SGHAT and CDR2 as FQNNGV. After removal of 5 bases from V and 9 bases from J, the junction contained 15 bases not matched to a gene. The CDR3 spans 15 residues. Method: immunoSEQ multiplex PCR; TCRdb's copy keeps in-frame clones and lacks some. The repertoire holds around 30,000 clones, about 89% seen once, with roughly 3.1% in the top ten. Points on this clone: Antigen unknown.

Whole-study results and caveats: Prediction of better survival came from below-median pretreatment blood TCR clonality.

This material consisted of PBMCs, taken around atezolizumab (anti-PD-L1) treatment. The rearrangement joins TRBV11-2 to TRBJ2-7; 8 bases match TRBD2. The clonotype comes from a man aged 50-60 years with urothelial cancer. The CDR3 spells CASSPARGELSGQYF. The DNA for the CDR3 is TGTGCCAGCAGCCCTGCGCGGGGGGAACTATCGGGGCAGTACTTC. Looking up the rest from reference TRBV11-2 and TRBJ2-7 gives the full variable domain: EAGVAQSPRYKIIEKRQSVAFWCNPISGHATLYWYQQILGQGPKLLIQFQNNGVVDDSQLPKDRFSAERLKGVDSTLKIQPAKLEDSAVYLCASSPARGELSGQYFGPGTRLTVT.